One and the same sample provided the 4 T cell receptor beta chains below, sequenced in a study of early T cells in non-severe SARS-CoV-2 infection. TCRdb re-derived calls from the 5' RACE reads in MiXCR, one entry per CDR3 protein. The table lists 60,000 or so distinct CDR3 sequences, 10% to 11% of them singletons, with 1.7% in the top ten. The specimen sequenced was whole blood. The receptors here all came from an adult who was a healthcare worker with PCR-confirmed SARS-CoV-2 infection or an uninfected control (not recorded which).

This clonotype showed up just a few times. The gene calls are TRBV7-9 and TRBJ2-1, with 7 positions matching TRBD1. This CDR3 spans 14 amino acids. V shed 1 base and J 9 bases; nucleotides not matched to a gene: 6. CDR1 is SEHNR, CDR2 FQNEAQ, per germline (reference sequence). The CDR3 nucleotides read TGTGCCAGCAGCTTAGACGGGACAGTAATTGAGCAGTTCTTC. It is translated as CASSLDGTVIEQFF.

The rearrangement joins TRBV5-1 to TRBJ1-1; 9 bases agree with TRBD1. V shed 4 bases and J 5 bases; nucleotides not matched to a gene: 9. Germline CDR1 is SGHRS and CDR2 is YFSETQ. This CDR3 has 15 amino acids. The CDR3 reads CASSTQTGGGTEAFF. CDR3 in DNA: TGCGCCAGCAGCACCCAAACAGGGGGCGGGACTGAAGCTTTCTTT. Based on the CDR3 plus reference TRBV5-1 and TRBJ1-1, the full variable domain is KAGVTQTPRYLIKTRGQQVTLSCSPISGHRSVSWYQQTPGQGLQFLFEYFSETQRNKGNFPGRFSGRQFSNSRSEMNVSTLELGDSALYLCASSTQTGGGTEAFFGQGTRLTVV.

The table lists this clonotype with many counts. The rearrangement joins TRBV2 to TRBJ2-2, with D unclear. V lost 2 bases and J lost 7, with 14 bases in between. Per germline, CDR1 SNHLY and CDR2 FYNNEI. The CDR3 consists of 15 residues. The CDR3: CASSESSSVYGELFF. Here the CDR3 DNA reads TGTGCCAGCAGTGAAAGTTCAAGCGTTTACGGGGAGCTGTTTTTT.

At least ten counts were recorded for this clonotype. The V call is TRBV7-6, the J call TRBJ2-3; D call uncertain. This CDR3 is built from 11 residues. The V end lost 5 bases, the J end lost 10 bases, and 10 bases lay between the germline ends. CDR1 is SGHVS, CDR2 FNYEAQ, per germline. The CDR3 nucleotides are TGTGCCAGCAGCCCCGGTGGGCCGCAGTATTTT. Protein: CASSPGGPQYF.